These T cell receptor beta chains were read from a single sample in a study of T cell changes during pregnancy in multiple sclerosis. Clones were sequenced by immunoSEQ multiplex PCR, and TCRdb holds only the in-frame ones, with some missing. The data show 85,000 to 100,000 clones, with under 95% seen just once and 0.99% held by the top ten. Sequencing used peripheral blood, obtained after pregnancy. These receptor sequences come from a female donor with multiple sclerosis, enrolled in a pregnancy study. Each CDR3 is given with its conserved first and last residue. A D gene is named only where the DNA matches it firmly. Expanded clones get a size class; other rows say once, few or many, or leave the size out.

>-|TRBV7-9|-|TRBJ2-1
TGTGCCAGCAGCTTCCGGGCGGGAACCTACAATGAGCAGTTCTTC
CASSFRAGTYNEQFF
>-|TRBV14|-|TRBJ1-1
TGTGCCAGCAGCCAAGACGGGTTGGTGGCTTTCTTT
CASSQDGLVAFF
>TRBD2|TRBV12-5|-|TRBJ2-7
TGTGCTAGTGGTTTAGGACTAGCGGGGGTAGCCTACGAGCAGTACTTC
CASGLGLAGVAYEQYF
>TRBD2|TRBV5-1|-|TRBJ2-3
TGCGCCAGCAGGGTTGCTAGCGGGAGTGTTGCAGATACGCAGTATTTT
CASRVASGSVADTQYF
>TRBD2|TRBV6-5|-|TRBJ2-3
TGTGCCAGCAGCCCTGGACTAGCGGTAGATACGCAGTATTTT
CASSPGLAVDTQYF
>TRBD2|TRBV28|-|TRBJ2-7
TGTGCCAGCAGTCCCGGACTAGCTGGTAACTACGAGCAGTACTTC
CASSPGLAGNYEQYF
>TRBD1|TRBV11-2|once|TRBJ2-7
TGTGCCAGCAGCTTAGGGGACAGATCCTACGAGCAGTACTTC
CASSLGDRSYEQYF
>-|TRBV19|-|TRBJ1-4
TGTGCCAGTAGGGTGGGGGGAGGAACTAATGAAAAACTGTTTTTT
CASRVGGGTNEKLFF
>TRBD1|TRBV28|-|TRBJ1-2
TGTGCCAGCAGCCCGGGACAGGGGGCGACTGGCTACACCTTC
CASSPGQGATGYTF
>-|TRBV4-1|-|TRBJ2-5
TGCGCCAGCAGCCAAGATCCGGGAGAGACCCAGTACTTC
CASSQDPGETQYF
>TRBD1|TRBV27|-|TRBJ1-2
TGTGCCAGCAGCGTGACAGGGTCCATTTATGGCTACACCTTC
CASSVTGSIYGYTF
>-|TRBV5-8|-|TRBJ1-5
TGTGCCAGCAGCTTGGGGAGCAGGGTCAATCAGCCCCAGCATTTT
CASSLGSRVNQPQHF
>TRBD2|TRBV5-1|-|TRBJ2-3
TGCGCCAGCAGCTTGGAACTAGCGGGGATAGATACGCAGTATTTT
CASSLELAGIDTQYF
>TRBD2|TRBV2|-|TRBJ2-1
TGTGCCAGTAGACTTAGCGGGAGTGTCCATGAGCAGTTCTTC
CASRLSGSVHEQFF
>-|TRBV5-4|-|TRBJ1-2
TGTGCCAGCAGCTTGAGGCAGGGTTTGGGAAACTATGGCTACACCTTC
CASSLRQGLGNYGYTF
>-|TRBV28|-|TRBJ1-1
TGTGCCAGCAGTTTAAGGCAGGGTGGTGAAGCTTTCTTT
CASSLRQGGEAFF
>-|TRBV5-4|-|TRBJ2-7
TGTGCCAGCAGCTTGGGGGGGCCCTACGAGCAGTACTTC
CASSLGGPYEQYF
>-|TRBV7-8|-|TRBJ2-7
TGTGCCAGCAGCCCGTGGGACTCTACCGGAGAGCAGTACTTC
CASSPWDSTGEQYF
>-|TRBV6-6|-|TRBJ1-2
TGTGCCAGCGAGGGCACCCACTATGGCTACACCTTC
CASEGTHYGYTF
>-|TRBV7-8|-|TRBJ2-2
TGTGCCAGCATCGTTCAAGGGAGGAACACCGGGGAGCTGTTTTTT
CASIVQGRNTGELFF
>TRBD1|TRBV27|-|TRBJ2-1
TGTGCCAGCAGTCTCCGGGACAGCTCCTACAATGAGCAGTTCTTC
CASSLRDSSYNEQFF
>TRBD2|TRBV2|-|TRBJ2-1
TGTGCCAGCCTCGCTAGCGGGTTGGCGCAGTTCTTC
CASLASGLAQFF
>-|TRBV7-9|-|TRBJ1-2
TGTGCCAGCAGCGCGCAAGGACAAGTCATCAACTATGGCTACACCTTC
CASSAQGQVINYGYTF
>-|TRBV30|-|TRBJ2-5
TGTGCCTGGAGTGTGAACCTAAGAGCTGAGACCCAGTACTTC
CAWSVNLRAETQYF
>-|TRBV5-1|-|TRBJ1-4
TGCGCCAGCAGCTATTACGGACTGGACAGACCTAATGAAAAACTGTTTTTT
CASSYYGLDRPNEKLFF
>-|TRBV30|-|TRBJ2-1
TGTGCCTGGGGGAAGGCTAGCCCGAAGAGGTTCTTC
CAWGKASPKRFF
>TRBD1|TRBV7-2|-|TRBJ1-3
TGTGCCAGCAGCTTAGAGAGGGGGCAAGGAAACACCATATATTTT
CASSLERGQGNTIYF
>-|TRBV10-3|-|TRBJ2-7
TGTGCCATCAGGACCGGAGAAGCCTACGAGCAGTACTTC
CAIRTGEAYEQYF
>-|TRBV25-1|-|TRBJ2-5
TGTGCCAGCAGTGGGGGGGAAAGGGAGACCCAGTACTTC
CASSGGERETQYF
>-|TRBV27|-|TRBJ1-1
TGTGCCAGCAGTTTCTCAGGGTGGGGTGGGGAAGCTTTCTTT
CASSFSGWGGEAFF
>TRBD2|TRBV10-1|-|TRBJ2-1
TGCGCCAGCAGCCCGCTATTGCGGGAGGGAGGCTACAATGAGCAGTTCTTC
CASSPLLREGGYNEQFF
>TRBD1|TRBV4-1|-|TRBJ1-2
TGCGCCAGCAGCCAAAGGGGACAGGGGAGTATGGGCTACACCTTC
CASSQRGQGSMGYTF
>-|TRBV29-1|-|TRBJ2-5
TGCAGCGTTGAGCAGGGTGGGATGAAGACCCAGTACTTC
CSVEQGGMKTQYF
>-|TRBV27|-|TRBJ1-3
TGTGCCAGCAGGTCCCAGGGCAAGCTCTCTGGAAACACCATATATTTT
CASRSQGKLSGNTIYF
>-|TRBV6-1|-|TRBJ2-3
TGTGCCAGCAGTGAACTAGCGCATAGCACAGATACGCAGTATTTT
CASSELAHSTDTQYF
>-|TRBV21-1|-|TRBJ1-2
TGTGCCAGCAGCAAAGCTGCAGGGTCTAACTATGGCTACACCTTC
CASSKAAGSNYGYTF
>-|TRBV10-3|-|TRBJ1-2
TGTGCCATCAGTGAGTCGTATGACAGAGCTAACTATGGCTACACCTTC
CAISESYDRANYGYTF
>TRBD2|TRBV5-4|-|TRBJ2-7
TGTGCCAGCAGCGCCGGGACTAGCGGCTACGAGCAGTACTTC
CASSAGTSGYEQYF
>TRBD1|TRBV4-1|-|TRBJ1-2
TGCGCCAGCAGCCAACGCCGGGACAGCGACTTTAACTATGGCTACACCTTC
CASSQRRDSDFNYGYTF
>TRBD2|TRBV6-4|-|TRBJ2-3
TGTGCCAGCAGTGAGTCGGCGGGAGCGGGCACAGATACGCAGTATTTT
CASSESAGAGTDTQYF
>-|TRBV28|-|TRBJ1-5
TGTGCCAGCAGTTGGGGGGAGTTCAATCAGCCCCAGCATTTT
CASSWGEFNQPQHF
>-|TRBV13|-|TRBJ2-6
TGTGCCAGCAGCTTAGGCGCCAAACTCTCTGGGGCCAACGTCCTGACTTTC
CASSLGAKLSGANVLTF
>TRBD1|TRBV14|-|TRBJ2-1
TGTGCCACAGGGGGCTGGAATGAGCAGTTCTTC
CATGGWNEQFF
>-|TRBV27|-|TRBJ2-2
TGTGCCAGCAGTTCCGGACACAACACCGGGGAGCTGTTTTTT
CASSSGHNTGELFF
>TRBD2|TRBV9|-|TRBJ2-3
TGTGCCAGCAGCGTAAGACTAGCGGGACGGGATACGCAGTATTTT
CASSVRLAGRDTQYF
>-|TRBV27|-|TRBJ2-4
TGTGCCAGCAGTTCCTACTCGGGCCGGGGAAACATTCAGTACTTC
CASSSYSGRGNIQYF
>-|TRBV4-2|-|TRBJ2-1
TGTGCCAGCAGCCAGTCCTCGGGCGGGGTGATCTTCAATGAGCAGTTCTTC
CASSQSSGGVIFNEQFF
>-|TRBV18|-|TRBJ1-1
TGTGCCAGCTCCGGGGGGGGGAACACTGAAGCTTTCTTT
CASSGGGNTEAFF
>TRBD1|TRBV6-1|once|TRBJ1-2
TGTGCCAGCCCCGGACGGGACAGGGGAGGCTACACCTTC
CASPGRDRGGYTF
>-|TRBV27|-|TRBJ1-1
TGTGCCAGCAACTCGGGGGGCCCTAACACTGAAGCTTTCTTT
CASNSGGPNTEAFF
>-|TRBV5-4|-|TRBJ2-3
TGTGCCAGCAGCTCGCGGGGGCGAGATACGCAGTATTTT
CASSSRGRDTQYF
>TRBD1|TRBV15|-|TRBJ1-4
TGTGCCACCAGCTACGGGACAGCGTCTGAAAAACTGTTTTTT
CATSYGTASEKLFF
>-|TRBV5-1|-|TRBJ2-5
TGCGCCAGCAGTTCGCAGGGTCGAGAGACCCAGTACTTC
CASSSQGRETQYF
>-|TRBV11-3|-|TRBJ2-1
TGTGCCAGCAGCACCCTCCAAGGAGCCTCCTACAATGAGCAGTTCTTC
CASSTLQGASYNEQFF
>-|TRBV6-6|-|TRBJ1-2
TGTGCCAGCTCAGTTAGTAACCCAGGGGTTAACTATGGCTACACCTTC
CASSVSNPGVNYGYTF